A selection of T cell receptor beta chains follows, all from one sample in a study of cytomegalovirus exposure and HLA in healthy donors. Method: immunoSEQ multiplex PCR; TCRdb's copy keeps in-frame clones and lacks some. Of some 140,000 clones listed, more than 70% are singletons. The sequenced sample was PBMCs. The receptors were gathered from a male donor in good health and CMV-seropositive. Both conserved end residues are part of each CDR3. A D gene is named only where the DNA matches it firmly. Size tells how often a clone was seen (once, few, many) or the class of an expanded clone, and some rows leave it out.

TRBD1	-	TRBV7-9	TRBJ2-5	TGTGCCAGCAGCCCGCGCGACCAGACAGGGGGAAAGACCCAGTACTTC	CASSPRDQTGGKTQYF
-	-	TRBV6-6	TRBJ1-2	TGTGCCAGCAGAAACGGACAGCTTGGCTACACCTTC	CASRNGQLGYTF
TRBD2	-	TRBV7-9	TRBJ2-1	TGTGCCAGCAGCTTGAGCGGGGGCTACAATGAGCAGTTCTTC	CASSLSGGYNEQFF
TRBD1	few	TRBV29-1	TRBJ1-1	TGCAGCGCTCAGGGGGAGGCTAGAAAGAACACTGAAGCTTTCTTT	CSAQGEARKNTEAFF
-	-	TRBV20-1	TRBJ1-1	TGCAGTGCCATGGAGGGGACTGAAGCTTTCTTT	CSAMEGTEAFF
-	few	TRBV5-4	TRBJ1-2	TGTGCCAGCAGCTTGAACCTACAGGGATGGGGCTACACCTTC	CASSLNLQGWGYTF
-	-	TRBV29-1	TRBJ2-5	TGCAGCGTAGGTAGACAGACCCAAGAGACCCAGTACTTC	CSVGRQTQETQYF
-	-	TRBV5-1	TRBJ1-1	TGCGCCAGCAGCTTGGCCGGCCAGGAGAACACTGAAGCTTTCTTT	CASSLAGQENTEAFF
-	-	TRBV6-6	TRBJ2-1	TGTGCCAGCAGTCCCCCCCGCGGGTACGACAATGAGCAGTTCTTC	CASSPPRGYDNEQFF
-	-	TRBV15	TRBJ1-5	TGTGCCACCAGCAGAGATCGGGGGAATCAGCCCCAGCATTTT	CATSRDRGNQPQHF
-	-	TRBV4-3	TRBJ1-4	TGCGCCAGCAGCCAAGGTTCGACACACGGAAAACTGTTTTTT	CASSQGSTHGKLFF
TRBD1	few	TRBV25-1	TRBJ1-4	TGTGCCAGCAGTAAGCAGGGGGCTGCCGTTAATGAAAAACTGTTTTTT	CASSKQGAAVNEKLFF
TRBD1	-	TRBV28	TRBJ2-3	TGTGCCAGCAGTTTCGGGGACAGGGGATATTTT	CASSFGDRGYF
-	-	TRBV4-1	TRBJ1-3	TGCGCCAGCAGCCAAGATCCGGGAAACACCATATATTTT	CASSQDPGNTIYF
-	once	TRBV7-2	TRBJ2-2	TGTGCCAGCAGCTTAGTGGCGACTGCGAACACCGGGGAGCTGTTTTTT	CASSLVATANTGELFF
TRBD1	-	TRBV19	TRBJ2-7	TGTGCCAGTAGTATCGCAGGGGGCGGCTACGAGCAGTACTTC	CASSIAGGGYEQYF
-	-	TRBV7-6	TRBJ1-2	TGTGCCAGCAGCATAGAGGACACGGCTGGCTATGGCTACACCTTC	CASSIEDTAGYGYTF
TRBD2	-	TRBV28	TRBJ2-7	TGTGCCAGCAGCCAGACTAGCGGCTCCTACGAGCAGTACTTC	CASSQTSGSYEQYF
-	-	TRBV6-5	TRBJ2-2	TGTGCCAGCAGACTAGGAACCGGGGAGCTGTTTTTT	CASRLGTGELFF
-	-	TRBV2	TRBJ2-5	TGTGCCAGCAGGAAAGGACTACCGCAAGAGACCCAGTACTTC	CASRKGLPQETQYF
TRBD1	few	TRBV5-1	TRBJ1-1	TGCGCCAGCAGCGGACAGGAGAACACTGAAGCTTTCTTT	CASSGQENTEAFF
TRBD1	-	TRBV6-5	TRBJ1-2	TGTGCCAGCAGTTATGACAGGGGACACTATGGCTACACCTTC	CASSYDRGHYGYTF
TRBD2	-	TRBV5-1	TRBJ2-5	TGCGCCAGCAGCTTGGAGGTCGGCGGGAGGGCTGAGACCCAGTACTTC	CASSLEVGGRAETQYF
TRBD1	-	TRBV5-4	TRBJ1-2	TGTGCCAGCAGCCCTATGACAGGGACCGATATTACTAACTATGGCTACACCTTC	CASSPMTGTDITNYGYTF
-	-	TRBV5-1	TRBJ2-1	TGCGCCAGCAGCTTGGCCCAGAATGAGCAGTTCTTC	CASSLAQNEQFF
TRBD1	-	TRBV28	TRBJ2-3	TGTGCCAGCACCACCTGGCGGACAGGAAGGTTAGATACGCAGTATTTT	CASTTWRTGRLDTQYF
-	-	TRBV5-1	TRBJ1-2	TGCGCCAGCAGCTTGGAAACCTTATTGGGGCGGCATGGCTACACCTTC	CASSLETLLGRHGYTF
TRBD2	-	TRBV4-3	TRBJ2-7	TGCGCCAGCAGCCCGGGACTAGGGGTTTACGAGCAGTACTTC	CASSPGLGVYEQYF
-	once	TRBV9	TRBJ1-2	TGTGCCAGCAGCGCAGATCCTAGGGGTCAGGACTATGGCTACACCTTC	CASSADPRGQDYGYTF
-	-	TRBV14	TRBJ1-6	TGTGCCAGCAGCCAAGGTTACAGTCCTTCACCCCTCCACTTT	CASSQGYSPSPLHF
-	-	TRBV25-1	TRBJ2-5	TGTGCCAGCAGTGAATTGAAGGGGAGGCAAGAGACCCAGTACTTC	CASSELKGRQETQYF
-	-	TRBV25-1	TRBJ2-4	TGTGCCAGCAGTGACATTCAGGGGCTTGAAAACATTCAGTACTTC	CASSDIQGLENIQYF
-	-	TRBV19	TRBJ2-7	TGTGCCAGTAGTGGGCCCCCCGAGCAGTACTTC	CASSGPPEQYF
-	-	TRBV9	TRBJ2-3	TGTGCCAGCAGCGTAACAGGGTCTTCAGATACGCAGTATTTT	CASSVTGSSDTQYF
-	-	TRBV6-1	TRBJ1-5	TGTGCCAGCAGTGAAACAATCGTGGGAGGGGCGGGGAGCAATCAGCCCCAGCATTTT	CASSETIVGGAGSNQPQHF
TRBD2	-	TRBV13	TRBJ2-1	TGTGCCAGCAGCACTAGCGGGAGGGTAAATGAGCAGTTCTTC	CASSTSGRVNEQFF
-	-	TRBV6-5	TRBJ2-5	TGTGCCAGCACTAGCACGGACCACCAAGAGACCCAGTACTTC	CASTSTDHQETQYF
TRBD1	-	TRBV29-1	TRBJ1-1	TGCAGCGCCGGACAGGGGATGAACACTGAAGCTTTCTTT	CSAGQGMNTEAFF
TRBD1	few	TRBV4-2	TRBJ1-2	TGTGCCAGCAGCCAAGAAAGGGACAGGGGCTATGGCTACACCTTC	CASSQERDRGYGYTF
-	-	TRBV19	TRBJ1-5	TGTGCCAGTAGTATCTCAGAAGGCAATCAGCCCCAGCATTTT	CASSISEGNQPQHF
TRBD1	-	TRBV11-2	TRBJ1-2	TGTGCCAGCAGCTTGCAGGGGGCCACGCGCGGCTACACCTTC	CASSLQGATRGYTF
-	-	TRBV15	TRBJ1-3	TGTGCCACCAGCAGAGGGCAATGGACAGAAACTTCTGGAAACACCATATATTTT	CATSRGQWTETSGNTIYF
-	once	TRBV9	TRBJ2-2	TGTGCCAGCAGCGTAGGTGTCAGGGCGGACACCGGGGAGCTGTTTTTT	CASSVGVRADTGELFF
-	-	TRBV19	TRBJ1-1	TGTGCCAGTAGCTGGGGCCTTAGGAACACTGAAGCTTTCTTT	CASSWGLRNTEAFF
-	-	TRBV19	TRBJ1-1	TGTGCCAGTAGCCTCAGGGGTTACACTGAAGCTTTCTTT	CASSLRGYTEAFF
TRBD2	-	TRBV4-2	TRBJ2-1	TGTGCCAGCAGCCAAGATTTAGGGCTAGCGGGAGGGTGGTACAATGAGCAGTTCTTC	CASSQDLGLAGGWYNEQFF